One sample yielded the 10 T cell receptor beta chains listed below, sequenced in a study of prognosis after radiotherapy for stage I lung cancer. Genomic DNA was the source, and TCR beta CDR3 was amplified from it by two-round multiplex PCR. Primers specific to each TRBV and TRBJ gene drove first-round PCR. A single record per CDR3 protein comes from TCRdb applying MiXCR to the multiplex PCR reads. The profile shows roughly 23,000 distinct CDR3 sequences, 40% of them singletons. The specimen was PBMCs, collected before or after stereotactic body radiation therapy (not recorded which). The receptors stem from a donor of 50 years or more with non-small cell lung cancer.

This rearrangement joins TRBV6-1 to TRBJ2-7; 7 bases map to TRBD1. The ends lost 6 bases at V and 2 bases at J; junction bases unmatched: 10. The germline V gene encodes CDR1 MNHNS and CDR2 SASEGT. The CDR3 is made up of 15 amino acids. DNA of the CDR3: TGTGCCAGCAGGGGAACCTGGGACAGAGCCTACGAGCAGTACTTC. Translation gives CASRGTWDRAYEQYF.

This chain links TRBV5-8 with TRBJ1-2, with TRBD1 identical over 7 bases. Germline loops: CDR1 SGHTS, CDR2 YDEGEE. V trimming: 1 base; J trimming: 3 bases; junction bases outside the gene matches: 6. The CDR3 extends over 15 amino acids. Here the CDR3 DNA reads TGTGCCAGCAGCTTGCCTGGTACAGGGGACTATGGCTACACCTTC. This gives the protein CASSLPGTGDYGYTF.

In this sample, this clonotype turned up many times. The rearrangement joins TRBV20-1 to TRBJ2-1; 13 bases map to TRBD2. The CDR3 has 15 amino acids. The V gene's germline CDR1 is DFQATT and CDR2 SNEGSKA (reference sequence). Germline trimming cut 1 base from V and 10 bases from J; bases unmatched to any gene: 7. Here the CDR3 reads CSARGTSGRSGEQFF. The DNA of the CDR3 is TGCAGTGCTAGAGGGACTAGCGGGAGATCTGGGGAGCAGTTCTTC.

This clonotype was seen only a few times. A far larger clone lies a single base away; this is likely a read error. The V gene is TRBV11-3, the J gene TRBJ1-2; D possibly corresponds to TRBD1 (6 bases). The CDR3 runs 16 residues. Germline CDR1 reads SGHNT; CDR2 reads YENEEA. Trimming removed 5 bases from V and 2 bases from J, with 18 bases in between. The CDR3 sequence is CASSTNPGHDNYGYTF. The CDR3 DNA follows: TGTGCCAGCAGCACAAACCCGGGACATGACAACTATGGCTACACCTTC. Looking up the rest from reference TRBV11-3 and TRBJ1-2 gives the full variable domain: EAGVVQSPRYKIIEKKQPVAFWCNPISGHNTLYWYLQNLGQGPELLIRYENEEAVDDSQLPKDRFSAERLKGVDSTLKIQPAELGDSAVYLCASSTNPGHDNYGYTFGSGTRLTVV.

A note on this clonotype: An end of the junction does not agree with germline; a read error may underlie this. This chain links TRBV7-2 with TRBJ2-1; 10 bases are a match to TRBD2. The germline V gene has CDR1 SGHTA and CDR2 FQGNSA. This CDR3 contains 15 residues. For the CDR3, the DNA is TGTGCCAGCAGGTTAGCTAGCGGGGGATACAATGAGCAGTTCTTC. Residues: CASRLASGGYNEQFF.

This clonotype has ten or more counts. The CDR3 is CASSPYTQANYGYTF. CDR3 DNA sequence: TGCGCCAGCAGCCCCTACACCCAAGCTAACTATGGCTACACCTTC. The genes are TRBV5-1 and TRBJ1-2; D gene uncertain. In germline, CDR1 is SGHRS, CDR2 YFSETQ. The CDR3 contains 15 residues. V lost 4 bases, J lost 0 bases, and 13 bases lay in between.

At least ten counts were recorded for this clonotype. This sequence joins TRBV7-9 and TRBJ1-2, with TRBD1 identical over 7 bases. Germline CDR1 SEHNR, CDR2 FQNEAQ (reference sequence). The trim removed 0 bases at V and 6 bases at J, leaving 4 bases unmatched. The length of the CDR3 is 14 residues. CDR3 loop: CASSLAIDRDGYTF. The CDR3 DNA reads as TGTGCCAGCAGCTTAGCGATAGACAGGGATGGCTACACCTTC.

This clonotype was observed at least ten times. This rearrangement joins TRBV4-3 to TRBJ2-7, with D hard to call. Germline V gives CDR1 LGHNA, CDR2 YSLEER. The CDR3 has 14 amino acids. V lost 6 bases and J 6 bases, leaving 18 bases between the germline ends. The CDR3: CASSYDTWSGEQYF. The CDR3 DNA reads TGCGCCAGCAGTTATGACACGTGGTCGGGCGAGCAGTACTTC.

The rearrangement links TRBV12-3 or TRBV12-4 to TRBJ2-1; TRBD1 matches 9 bases. This CDR3 is built from 13 residues. The junction had 1 base not matched to a gene; V was cut back by 3 bases and J by 7 bases. The CDR3 here is CASSLGTGNEQFF. In DNA, the CDR3 is TGTGCCAGCAGTTTGGGGACAGGGAATGAGCAGTTCTTC.

This clonotype showed up many times. The rearrangement joins TRBV5-1 to TRBJ2-7, with a possible D match to TRBD2 (6 bases). Trimming shortened V by 6 bases and J by 3 bases, and 19 bases separated the two germline ends. Germline CDR1 and CDR2: SGHRS and YFSETQ. The CDR3 runs to 15 residues. The CDR3 coding sequence is TGCGCCAGCACTTCGGGGTCCGCGGGGCTCTACGAGCAGTACTTC. It codes for CASTSGSAGLYEQYF. Full variable domain (outside the CDR3, taken from reference TRBV5-1 and TRBJ2-7): KAGVTQTPRYLIKTRGQQVTLSCSPISGHRSVSWYQQTPGQGLQFLFEYFSETQRNKGNFPGRFSGRQFSNSRSEMNVSTLELGDSALYLCASTSGSAGLYEQYFGPGTRLTVT.